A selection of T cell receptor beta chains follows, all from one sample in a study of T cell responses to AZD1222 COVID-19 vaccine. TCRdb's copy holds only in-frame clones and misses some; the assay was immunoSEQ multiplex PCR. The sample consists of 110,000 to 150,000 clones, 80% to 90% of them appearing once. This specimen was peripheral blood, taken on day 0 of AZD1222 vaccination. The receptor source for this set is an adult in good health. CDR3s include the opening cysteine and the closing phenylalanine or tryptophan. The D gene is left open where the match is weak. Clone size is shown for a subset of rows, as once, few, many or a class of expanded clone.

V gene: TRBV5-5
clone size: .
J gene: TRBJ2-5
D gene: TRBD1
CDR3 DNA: TGTGCCAGTCAAAGGACAGGGGGACGACAAGAGACCCAGTACTTC
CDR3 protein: CASQRTGGRQETQYF

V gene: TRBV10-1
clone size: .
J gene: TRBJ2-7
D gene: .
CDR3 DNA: TGCGCCAGCAGTGAGTCGTTGGACAGCTACTACGAGCAGTACTTC
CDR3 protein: CASSESLDSYYEQYF

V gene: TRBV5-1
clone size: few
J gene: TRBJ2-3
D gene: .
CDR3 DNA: TGCGCCAGCAGCTTGGGGAGGCAGCCTGGCACAGATACGCAGTATTTT
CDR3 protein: CASSLGRQPGTDTQYF

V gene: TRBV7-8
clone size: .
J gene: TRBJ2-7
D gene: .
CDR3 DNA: TGTGCCAGCAGCTTAAATCTCAGGGCTTCCTACGAGCAGTACTTC
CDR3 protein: CASSLNLRASYEQYF

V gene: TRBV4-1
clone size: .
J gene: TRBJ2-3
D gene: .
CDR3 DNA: TGCGCCAGCAGCCAAGTTGTAACTACAGATACGCAGTATTTT
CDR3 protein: CASSQVVTTDTQYF

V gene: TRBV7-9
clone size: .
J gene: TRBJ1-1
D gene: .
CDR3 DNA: TGTGCCAGCAGCTTGGCCGGGAACACTGAAGCTTTCTTT
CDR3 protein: CASSLAGNTEAFF

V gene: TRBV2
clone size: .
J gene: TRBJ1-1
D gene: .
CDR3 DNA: TGTGCCAGCAGCCAACTTGGGCTGAACACTGAAGCTTTCTTT
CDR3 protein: CASSQLGLNTEAFF

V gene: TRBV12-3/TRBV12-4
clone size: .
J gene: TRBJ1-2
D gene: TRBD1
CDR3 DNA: TGTGCCAGCAGTTCGACAGGGGGCGGCTACACCTTC
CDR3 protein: CASSSTGGGYTF

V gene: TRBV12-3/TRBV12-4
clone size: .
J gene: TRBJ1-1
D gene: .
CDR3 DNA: TGTGCCAGCAGTTTTGATCGGAGCACTGAAGCTTTCTTT
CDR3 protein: CASSFDRSTEAFF

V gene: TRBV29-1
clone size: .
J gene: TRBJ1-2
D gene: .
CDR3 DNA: TGCAGCTTCTCCTGGGGTGGCGGCTACACCTTC
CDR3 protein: CSFSWGGGYTF

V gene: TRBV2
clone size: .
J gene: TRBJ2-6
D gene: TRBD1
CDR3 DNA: TGTGCCACCGACAGGGTGGGCTCTGGGGCCAACGTCCTGACTTTC
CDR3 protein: CATDRVGSGANVLTF

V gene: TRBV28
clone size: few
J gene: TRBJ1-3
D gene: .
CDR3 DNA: TGTGCCAGCAGTCCGTTAGGCACTACACTTGGAAACACCATATATTTT
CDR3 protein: CASSPLGTTLGNTIYF

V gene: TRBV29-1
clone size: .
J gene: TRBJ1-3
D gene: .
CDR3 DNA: TGCAGCGTTGTGGGGCCGAGCTCTGGAAACACCATATATTTT
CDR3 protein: CSVVGPSSGNTIYF

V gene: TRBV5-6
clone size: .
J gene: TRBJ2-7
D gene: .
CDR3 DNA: TGTGCCAGCAGCTTATTCGGGGGCGCGGCCTACGAGCAGTACTTC
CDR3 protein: CASSLFGGAAYEQYF

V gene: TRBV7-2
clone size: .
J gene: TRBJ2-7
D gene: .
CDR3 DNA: TGTGCCAGCAGTCGAGAACTGGGGGGAGCCTACGAGCAGTACTTC
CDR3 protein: CASSRELGGAYEQYF

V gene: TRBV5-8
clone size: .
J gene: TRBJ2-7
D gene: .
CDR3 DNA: TGTGCCAGCCCCCACGTGGGGGAGGAGGACGAGCAGTACTTC
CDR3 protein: CASPHVGEEDEQYF

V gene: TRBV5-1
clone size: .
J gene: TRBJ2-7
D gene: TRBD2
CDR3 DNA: TGCGCCAGCAGCTCAATAGCGGGAGGGCCCTCGGAGGAGCAGTACTTC
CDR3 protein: CASSSIAGGPSEEQYF

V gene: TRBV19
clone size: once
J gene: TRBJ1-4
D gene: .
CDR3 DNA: TGTGCCAGTAGTGAGGAGAGGGTCGATGAAAAACTGTTTTTT
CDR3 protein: CASSEERVDEKLFF

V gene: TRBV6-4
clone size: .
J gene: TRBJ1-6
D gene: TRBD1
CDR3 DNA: TGTGCCAGCAGGCTCAGCTCCGGGACAGTGAATTCACCCCTCCACTTT
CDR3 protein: CASRLSSGTVNSPLHF

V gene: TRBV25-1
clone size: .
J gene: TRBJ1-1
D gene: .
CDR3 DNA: TGTGCCAGCTTCCCTCGAAGCGGGGGGAGAGCTTTCTTT
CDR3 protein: CASFPRSGGRAFF

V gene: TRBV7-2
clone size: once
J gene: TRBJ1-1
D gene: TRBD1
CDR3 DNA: TGTGCCAGCAGCTCACAGGGGCGAACTGAAGCTTTCTTT
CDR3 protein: CASSSQGRTEAFF

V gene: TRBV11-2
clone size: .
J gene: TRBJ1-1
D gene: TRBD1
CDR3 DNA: TGTGCCAGCAGCTGGGGAGCAAGGGGGCAGTTGGAAGCTTTCTTT
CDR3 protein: CASSWGARGQLEAFF

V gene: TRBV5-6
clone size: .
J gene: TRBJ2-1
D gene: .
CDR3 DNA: TGTGCCAGCAGCCCTGACTCGAGCTCCTACAATGAGCAGTTCTTC
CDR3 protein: CASSPDSSSYNEQFF

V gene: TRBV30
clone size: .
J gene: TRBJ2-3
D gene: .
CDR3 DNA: TGTGCCTGGAGTGTCACTAGCACAGATACGCAGTATTTT
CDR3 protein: CAWSVTSTDTQYF

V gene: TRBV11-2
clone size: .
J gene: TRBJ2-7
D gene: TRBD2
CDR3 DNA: TGTGCCAGCAGCTTAATACTAGCGGGGGCCTACGAGCAGTACTTC
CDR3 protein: CASSLILAGAYEQYF

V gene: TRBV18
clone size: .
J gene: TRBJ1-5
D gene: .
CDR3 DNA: TGTGCCAGCTCACCAGACCACAATCAGCCCCAGCATTTT
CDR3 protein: CASSPDHNQPQHF

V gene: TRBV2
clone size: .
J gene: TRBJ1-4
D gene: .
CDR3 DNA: TGTGCCAGCAGTGACGGCGGACTGTTTTTT
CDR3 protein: CASSDGGLFF

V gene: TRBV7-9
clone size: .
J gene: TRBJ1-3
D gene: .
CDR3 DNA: TGTGCCAGCAGCTTTACACCTTGGGGCTCTGGAAACACCATATATTTT
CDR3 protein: CASSFTPWGSGNTIYF

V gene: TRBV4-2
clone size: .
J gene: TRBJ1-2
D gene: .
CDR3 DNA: TGTGCCAGCAGCCCTTCTGGGGGGGGACTGTTACTGACTGACTATGGCTACACCTTC
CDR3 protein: CASSPSGGGLLLTDYGYTF

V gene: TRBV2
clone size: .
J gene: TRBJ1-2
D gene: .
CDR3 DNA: TGTGCCAGCAGTGACAGGGACTATGGCTACACCTTC
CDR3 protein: CASSDRDYGYTF

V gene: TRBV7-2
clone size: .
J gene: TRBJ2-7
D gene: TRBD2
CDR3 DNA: TGTGCCAGCAGCCCCCAAGGACTAGTAACGGACGAGCAGTACTTC
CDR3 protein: CASSPQGLVTDEQYF

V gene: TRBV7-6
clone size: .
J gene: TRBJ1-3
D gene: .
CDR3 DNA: TGTGCCAGCAGCTTAGGAGTTGGGGGGACCATATATTTT
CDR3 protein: CASSLGVGGTIYF

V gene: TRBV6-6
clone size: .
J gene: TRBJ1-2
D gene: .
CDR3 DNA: TGTGCCAGCAGTTTGGGTGGCTACACCTTC
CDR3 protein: CASSLGGYTF

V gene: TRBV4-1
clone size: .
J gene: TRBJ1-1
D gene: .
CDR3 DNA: TGCGCCAGCAGCCAAGATACGCGGGGGAACACTGAAGCTTTCTTT
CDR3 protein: CASSQDTRGNTEAFF

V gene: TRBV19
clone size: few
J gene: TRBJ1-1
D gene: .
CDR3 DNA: TGTGCCAGTAGTTCCGGGACCTCGAACACTGAAGCTTTCTTT
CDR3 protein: CASSSGTSNTEAFF

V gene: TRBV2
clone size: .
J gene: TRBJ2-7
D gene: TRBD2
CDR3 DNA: TGTGCCAGCAGTGCTAGCGGGAGGTACGAGCAGTACTTC
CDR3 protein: CASSASGRYEQYF

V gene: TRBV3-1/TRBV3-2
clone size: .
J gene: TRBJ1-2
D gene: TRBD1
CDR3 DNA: TGTGCCAGCAGCCAAGGAAGGGACAGCCGCACCTTC
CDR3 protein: CASSQGRDSRTF

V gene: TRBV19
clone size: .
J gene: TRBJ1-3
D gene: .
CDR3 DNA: TGTGCCAGTAGTTCTCGCGGGACAAGTAAAAACACCATATATTTT
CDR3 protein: CASSSRGTSKNTIYF

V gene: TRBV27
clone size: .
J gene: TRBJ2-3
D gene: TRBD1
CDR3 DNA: TGTGCCAGCAGAGAGACCCCGGGACAGGGAGCAGATACGCAGTATTTT
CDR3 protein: CASRETPGQGADTQYF

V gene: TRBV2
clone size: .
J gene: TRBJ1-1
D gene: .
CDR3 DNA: TGTGCCAGCAGTGCCAGCTTCGATGGGGCGTTGAACACTGAAGCTTTCTTT
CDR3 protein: CASSASFDGALNTEAFF

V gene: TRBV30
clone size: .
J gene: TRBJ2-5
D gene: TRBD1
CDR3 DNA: TGTGCCTGGAGTTTTCGGACAGGGGGTAGAGAGACCCGGTACTTC
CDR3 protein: CAWSFRTGGRETRYF

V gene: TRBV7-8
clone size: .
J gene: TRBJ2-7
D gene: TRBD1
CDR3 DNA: TGTGCCAGCAGCTCCGCCAGGGGGCCCTACGAGCAGTACTTC
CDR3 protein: CASSSARGPYEQYF

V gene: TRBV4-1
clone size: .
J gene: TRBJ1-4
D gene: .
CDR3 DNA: TGCGCCAGCAGCTACAGGTCTATCGGGGAAAAACTGTTTTTT
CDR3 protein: CASSYRSIGEKLFF

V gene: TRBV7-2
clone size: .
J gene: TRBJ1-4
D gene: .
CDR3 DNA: TGTGCCAGCAGCTCACCTCACGGCGGAACTAATGAAAAACTGTTTTTT
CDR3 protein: CASSSPHGGTNEKLFF

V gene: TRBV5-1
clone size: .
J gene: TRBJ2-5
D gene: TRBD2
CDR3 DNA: TGCGCCAGCAGCTTGAAAGCTAGCGGGAGTCAAGAGACCCAGTACTTC
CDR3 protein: CASSLKASGSQETQYF

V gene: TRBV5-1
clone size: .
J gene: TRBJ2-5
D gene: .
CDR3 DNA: TGCGCCAGCAGCTTGGGTTCGTCAGGCCAAGAGACCCAGTACTTC
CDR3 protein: CASSLGSSGQETQYF

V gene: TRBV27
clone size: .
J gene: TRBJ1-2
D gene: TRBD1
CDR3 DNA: TGTGCCAGCAGTGTGGGACAGGGAGGACGAGGCTACACCTTC
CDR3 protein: CASSVGQGGRGYTF

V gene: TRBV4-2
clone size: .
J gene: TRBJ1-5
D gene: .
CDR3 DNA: TGTGCCAGCAGCCAAGATCGCGGGCAGCCCCAGCATTTT
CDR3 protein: CASSQDRGQPQHF

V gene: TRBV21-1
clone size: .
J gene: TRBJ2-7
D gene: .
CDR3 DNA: TGTGCCAGCAGCAGCGGGGGCTACGAGCAGTACTTC
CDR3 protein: CASSSGGYEQYF

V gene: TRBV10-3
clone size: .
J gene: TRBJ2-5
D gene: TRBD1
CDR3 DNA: TGTGCCACAAAATTGGGACAGGGCCAAGAGACCCAGTACTTC
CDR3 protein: CATKLGQGQETQYF

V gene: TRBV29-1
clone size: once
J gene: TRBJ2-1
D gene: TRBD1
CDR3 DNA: TGCAGCGTCGACCTCGGACAGGGGGGCAATGAGCAGTTCTTC
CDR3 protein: CSVDLGQGGNEQFF

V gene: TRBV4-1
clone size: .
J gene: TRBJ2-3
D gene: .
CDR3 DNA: TGCGCCAGCAGCCAAGTTGTGACAGCGACCGATACGCAGTATTTT
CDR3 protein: CASSQVVTATDTQYF

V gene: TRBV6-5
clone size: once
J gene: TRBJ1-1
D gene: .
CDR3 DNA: TGTGCCAGCAGTCCGTTTGACAGCGCGACTGAAGCTTTCTTT
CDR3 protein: CASSPFDSATEAFF

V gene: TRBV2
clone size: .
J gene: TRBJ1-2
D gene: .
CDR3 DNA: TGTGCCAGCAGTGAATTTATAGGACAGAGTGACTATGGCTACACCTTC
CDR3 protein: CASSEFIGQSDYGYTF

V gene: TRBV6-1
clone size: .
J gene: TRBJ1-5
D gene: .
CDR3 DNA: TGTGCCAGCAGTGAAAGGACCCAGGGGCCCCAGCATTTT
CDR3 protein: CASSERTQGPQHF

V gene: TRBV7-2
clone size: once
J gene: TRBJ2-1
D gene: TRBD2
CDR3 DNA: TGTGCCAGCAGCCCCCCGGAGGCGGGGGGATCCTACAATGAGCAGTTCTTC
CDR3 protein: CASSPPEAGGSYNEQFF

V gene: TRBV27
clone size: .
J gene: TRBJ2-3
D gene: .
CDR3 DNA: TGTGCCAGCAGTTTAGAATCTTTCCTAAAGACCACACATACGCAGTATTTT
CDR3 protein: CASSLESFLKTTHTQYF

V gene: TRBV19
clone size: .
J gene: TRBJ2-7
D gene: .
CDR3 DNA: TGTGCCAGTAGTCGGGGGATGGGGGCGACGAACGAGCAGTACTTC
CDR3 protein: CASSRGMGATNEQYF

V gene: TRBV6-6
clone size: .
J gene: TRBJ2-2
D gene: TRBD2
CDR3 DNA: TGTGCCAGCAGTTACCTGGGCGGGGGGAACACCGGGGAGCTGTTTTTT
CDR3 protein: CASSYLGGGNTGELFF